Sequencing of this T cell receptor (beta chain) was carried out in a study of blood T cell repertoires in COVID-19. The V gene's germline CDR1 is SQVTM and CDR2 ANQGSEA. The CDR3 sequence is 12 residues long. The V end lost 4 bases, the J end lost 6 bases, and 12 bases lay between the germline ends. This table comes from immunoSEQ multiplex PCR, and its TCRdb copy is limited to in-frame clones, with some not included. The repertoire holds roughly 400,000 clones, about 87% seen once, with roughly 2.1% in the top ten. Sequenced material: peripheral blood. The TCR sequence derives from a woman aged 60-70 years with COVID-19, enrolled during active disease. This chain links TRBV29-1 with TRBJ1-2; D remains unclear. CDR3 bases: TGCAGCGTTGGAGGACGGAGGGATGGCTACACCTTC. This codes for CSVGGRRDGYTF.